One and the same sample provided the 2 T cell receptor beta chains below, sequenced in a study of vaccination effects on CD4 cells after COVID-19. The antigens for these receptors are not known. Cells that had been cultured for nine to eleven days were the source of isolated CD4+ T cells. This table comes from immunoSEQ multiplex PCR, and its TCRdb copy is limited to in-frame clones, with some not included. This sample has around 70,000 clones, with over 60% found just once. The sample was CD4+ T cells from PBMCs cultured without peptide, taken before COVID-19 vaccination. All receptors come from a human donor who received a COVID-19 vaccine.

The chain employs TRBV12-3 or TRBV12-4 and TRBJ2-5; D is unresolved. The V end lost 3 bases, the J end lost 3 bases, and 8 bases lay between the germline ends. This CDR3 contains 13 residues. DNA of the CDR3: TGTGCCAGCAGTTTTCACACCGAAGAGACCCAGTACTTC. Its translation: CASSFHTEETQYF.

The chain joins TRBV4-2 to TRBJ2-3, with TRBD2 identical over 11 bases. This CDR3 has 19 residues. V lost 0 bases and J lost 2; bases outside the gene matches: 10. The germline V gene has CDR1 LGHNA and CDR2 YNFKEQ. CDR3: CASSQEGMASGGFTDTQYF. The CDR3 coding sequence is TGTGCCAGCAGCCAAGAAGGGATGGCTAGCGGGGGGTTCACAGATACGCAGTATTTT.